The 25 T cell receptor beta chains presented below share a single source sample, sequenced in a study of blood T cell repertoires in COVID-19. Repertoires were generated with immunoSEQ multiplex PCR, while TCRdb's copy carries only in-frame clones and drops some. The data hold approximately 170,000 clones, with approximately 85% observed a single time. The sample taken for sequencing was peripheral blood. The receptors were gathered from a man aged 55 to 69 who had recovered from COVID-19.

This clone turned up a few times. The chain recombines TRBV9 with TRBJ2-2; perhaps TRBD2 as D (5 bases). This CDR3 spans 14 amino acids. Looked up from germline, CDR1 is SGDLS and CDR2 is YYNGEE. V was clipped by 2 bases and J by 7 bases, with 12 bases between them. The CDR3 coding sequence is TGTGCCAGCAGCGTGGGAGACCGTGTCGGGGAGCTGTTTTTT. Translating gives CASSVGDRVGELFF.

The chain carries TRBV6-2 or TRBV6-3 and TRBJ2-2; 8 nucleotides align to TRBD2. This CDR3 comprises 17 residues. Losses at the gene ends were 2 bases for V and 2 bases for J; bases not matched to a gene: 7. The V gene's germline CDR1 is MNHEY and CDR2 SVGEGT. The CDR3 sequence is CASSYSARGANTGELFF. DNA for the CDR3: TGTGCCAGCAGTTACAGCGCGCGGGGGGCCAACACCGGGGAGCTGTTTTTT.

The chain links TRBV7-3 to TRBJ2-5, with TRBD2 matching over 7 bases. V shed 5 bases and J 1 base; nucleotides not matched to a gene: 4. This CDR3 is built from 14 residues. From germline, CDR1 is SGHTA and CDR2 FQGTGA. The CDR3 loop reads CASSPAGVQETQYF. The CDR3, as DNA: TGTGCCAGCAGCCCGGCGGGAGTCCAAGAGACCCAGTACTTC.

The CDR3 DNA reads as TGCGCCAGCAGCTTGGCCGGGACAGCTAGCGAAAAACTGTTTTTT. Translation gives CASSLAGTASEKLFF. The V gene is TRBV5-1, the J gene TRBJ1-4; 7 nucleotides line up with TRBD1. Germline V CDR1 and CDR2: SGHRS, YFSETQ. The CDR3 has 15 residues. V shed 0 bases and J 8 bases; nucleotides not matched to a gene: 7. The full variable domain, completed using reference TRBV5-1 and TRBJ1-4, is KAGVTQTPRYLIKTRGQQVTLSCSPISGHRSVSWYQQTPGQGLQFLFEYFSETQRNKGNFPGRFSGRQFSNSRSEMNVSTLELGDSALYLCASSLAGTASEKLFFGSGTQLSVL.

The chain is built from TRBV30 and TRBJ2-3; D perhaps matches TRBD1 (5 bases). CDR1 is GTSNPN and CDR2 is SVGIG in the germline V gene (reference sequence). CDR3 length: 16 amino acids. V was clipped by 0 bases and J by 3 bases, with 16 bases between them. CDR3 coding DNA: TGTGCCTGGAGTGTACTGTTGGGGCGTGTAACAGATACGCAGTATTTT. Amino acids: CAWSVLLGRVTDTQYF.

The gene calls are TRBV6-1 and TRBJ2-3; TRBD2 might be the D (5 bases). The V and J ends lost 7 bases and 1 base respectively, with 9 bases between them. The germline V gene encodes CDR1 MNHNS and CDR2 SASEGT. This CDR3 is 13 amino acids long. Written as DNA, the CDR3 is TGTGCCAGCACCCAGAGGGGCACAGATACGCAGTATTTT. Its protein is CASTQRGTDTQYF.

This clone was observed once. CDR3 in amino acids: CASSQSGRASGETQYF. CDR3 sequence (DNA): TGTGCCAGCAGCCAATCAGGCCGAGCGTCGGGAGAGACCCAGTACTTC. This chain uses TRBV16 with TRBJ2-5, with no clear D. The CDR3 contains 16 residues. Trimming took 0 bases from V and 4 from J, leaving 15 bases between them. Germline loops: CDR1 KGHSY, CDR2 FQNENV. The full variable domain, completed using reference TRBV16 and TRBJ2-5, is GEEVAQTPKHLVRGEGQKAKLYCAPIKGHSYVFWYQQVLKNEFKFLISFQNENVFDETGMPKERFSAKCLPNSPCSLEIQATKLEDSAVYFCASSQSGRASGETQYFGPGTRLLVL.

This chain connects TRBV27 to TRBJ1-2; 7 nucleotides line up with TRBD1. Germline V gene data show CDR1 as MNHEY and CDR2 as SMNVEV (reference sequence). J gave up 0 bases and V 5 bases, and 15 bases lay outside the gene matches. The CDR3 loop spans 18 amino acids. The CDR3 here is CASSPYPQLGQSNYGYTF. CDR3 nucleotides: TGTGCCAGCAGTCCATATCCCCAGCTGGGACAGTCTAACTATGGCTACACCTTC.

This chain links TRBV29-1 with TRBJ1-1; TRBD1 is a possible D gene (5 bases). This CDR3 has 13 amino acids. Between the trimmed V and J ends, which lost 8 bases and 1 base, there was a span of 14 bases. From germline, CDR1 is SQVTM and CDR2 ANQGSEA. Written as DNA, the CDR3 is TGCAGCACGAGGTTGGGGGGGAACACTGAAGCTTTCTTT. Protein product: CSTRLGGNTEAFF.

The rearrangement joins TRBV10-3 to TRBJ1-2; 7 nucleotides match TRBD1. Germline lookup yields CDR1 ENHRY and CDR2 SYGVKD. There are 14 residues in the CDR3. V lost 6 bases to trimming and J lost 4 bases; unmatched junction nucleotides: 8. The CDR3: CAISQTGPGYGYTF. In DNA, the CDR3 is TGTGCCATCAGCCAGACAGGGCCCGGCTATGGCTACACCTTC.

This chain joins TRBV3-1 (or the pseudogene TRBV3-2) and TRBJ2-5; D remains unclear. Trimming cost V 1 base and J 2 bases, with 14 bases left between them. Per germline, CDR1 LGHDT and CDR2 YNNKEL (reference sequence). The CDR3 extends over 16 amino acids. The CDR3 nucleotides read TGTGCCAGCAGCCAAGTCCAGTCACCGTTTCAAGAGACCCAGTACTTC. Its translation: CASSQVQSPFQETQYF.

This chain uses TRBV20-1 with TRBJ1-6, with TRBD1 as a possible D gene (6 bases). The CDR3 contains 15 residues. V shed 6 bases and J shed 4 bases, with 16 bases lying between them. Per germline, CDR1 DFQATT and CDR2 SNEGSKA (reference sequence). CDR3 in DNA: TGCAGTGCGAGTCGACAGGAGATTTATAATTCACCCCTCCACTTT. Protein: CSASRQEIYNSPLHF.

V gene TRBV5-1 combines with J gene TRBJ1-2; 8 bases fit TRBD1. CDR1 SGHRS and CDR2 YFSETQ come from the germline V gene. Trimming cost V 3 bases and J 4 bases; bases outside gene matches: 11. CDR3 length: 16 amino acids. CDR3 coding DNA: TGCGCCAGCAGCTCCAGGGGGCCGTTCGATCCCTATGGCTACACCTTC. It encodes CASSSRGPFDPYGYTF. Full variable domain (outside the CDR3, taken from reference TRBV5-1 and TRBJ1-2): KAGVTQTPRYLIKTRGQQVTLSCSPISGHRSVSWYQQTPGQGLQFLFEYFSETQRNKGNFPGRFSGRQFSNSRSEMNVSTLELGDSALYLCASSSRGPFDPYGYTFGSGTRLTVV.

In this sample, this clone turned up a few times. This chain links TRBV5-4 with TRBJ1-2; weak D call: TRBD1 (5 bases). Trimming shortened V by 0 bases and J by 6 bases, and 9 bases separated the two germline ends. CDR1 and CDR2 from the germline V gene are SGHNT and YYREEE (reference sequence). This CDR3 is 13 amino acids long. The CDR3 reads CASSLETEDGYTF. The CDR3 nucleotides read TGTGCCAGCAGCTTGGAGACAGAGGATGGCTACACCTTC. Full variable domain (remainder filled in from reference TRBV5-4 and TRBJ1-2): ETGVTQSPTHLIKTRGQQVTLRCSSQSGHNTVSWYQQALGQGPQFIFQYYREEENGRGNFPPRFSGLQFPNYSSELNVNALELDDSALYLCASSLETEDGYTFGSGTRLTVV.

The chain links TRBV11-2 to TRBJ1-2; 7 bases line up with TRBD1. Germline values: CDR1 SGHAT, CDR2 FQNNGV. The J segment lost 6 bases and the V segment lost 5 bases, leaving 6 bases of the junction unmatched. The CDR3 is 13 residues long. CDR3 residues: CASSPAGGNGYTF. CDR3 nucleotides: TGTGCCAGCAGCCCCGCAGGGGGGAATGGCTACACCTTC.

This chain connects TRBV19 to TRBJ1-2; maybe TRBD1 (6 bases). V was trimmed by 6 bases and J by 5 bases, leaving 19 bases between them. Per germline, CDR1 LNHDA and CDR2 SQIVND (reference sequence). The CDR3 is 15 amino acids. The CDR3 DNA is TGTGCCAGTAGCTTAAACCGACAGGCGGTATATGGCTACACCTTC. This translates into CASSLNRQAVYGYTF.

This sequence joins TRBV6-2 or TRBV6-3 and TRBJ2-5; 7 bases line up with TRBD2. Germline V CDR1 and CDR2: MNHEY, SVGEGT. V shed 5 bases and J 2 bases; nucleotides not matched to a gene: 5. There are 14 residues in the CDR3. Here the CDR3 DNA reads TGTGCCAGCAGTGATGGGGGGGTACAAGAGACCCAGTACTTC. Its protein product is CASSDGGVQETQYF.

The chain carries TRBV6-6 and TRBJ1-5; 7 nucleotides align to TRBD1. The CDR3 is 13 amino acids. V trimming: 6 bases; J trimming: 4 bases; junction bases outside the gene matches: 3. Germline V gene data show CDR1 as MNHNY and CDR2 as SVGAGI (reference sequence). CDR3 region: CASSSTGNQPQHF. CDR3 DNA sequence: TGTGCCAGCAGCTCGACAGGGAATCAGCCCCAGCATTTT.

The chain couples TRBV9 to TRBJ2-2, with TRBD2 matching 7 bases. Germline V CDR1 and CDR2: SGDLS, YYNGEE. The V gene end was trimmed by 2 bases and the J gene end by 4 bases; junction bases not matched to a gene: 8. The length of the CDR3 is 16 residues. CDR3 sequence (DNA): TGTGCCAGCAGCGTGGAGACGGGGAGGGGCACCGGGGAGCTGTTTTTT. Translated: CASSVETGRGTGELFF.

The gene calls are TRBV6-5 and TRBJ2-6; no reliable D call. CDR1 MNHEY and CDR2 SVGAGI come from the germline V gene. Between the trimmed V and J ends, which lost 0 bases and 0 bases, there was a span of 6 bases. The CDR3 contains 16 residues. The CDR3 here is CASSYSAGSGANVLTF. CDR3 nucleotide sequence: TGTGCCAGCAGTTACTCTGCAGGCTCTGGGGCCAACGTCCTGACTTTC.

This clone was observed a single time. The V gene is TRBV2, the J gene TRBJ1-5; possible D gene TRBD1, 5 bases. The CDR3 consists of 14 residues. Germline assignment: CDR1 SNHLY and CDR2 FYNNEI. Trimming pared 4 bases from V and 3 bases from J, leaving 10 bases between. Written as DNA, the CDR3 is TGTGCCAGCAGTGTCAGGGTCCTCAATCAGCCCCAGCATTTT. Its protein product is CASSVRVLNQPQHF.

The rearrangement joins TRBV7-9 to TRBJ1-1, with 8 bases that match TRBD1. Losses at the gene ends were 4 bases for V and 4 bases for J; bases not matched to a gene: 8. The germline V gene encodes CDR1 SEHNR and CDR2 FQNEAQ (reference sequence). The CDR3 length is 15 residues. The CDR3 region is CASSSLDREGTEAFF. CDR3 coding DNA: TGTGCCAGCAGCTCCCTGGACAGGGAGGGCACTGAAGCTTTCTTT.

The chain joins TRBV18 to TRBJ1-1, with a possible D match to TRBD1 (5 bases). The germline V gene encodes CDR1 KGHSH and CDR2 LQKENI. Trimming pared 8 bases from V and 5 bases from J, leaving 15 bases between. The CDR3 contains 13 residues. CDR3: CASTQGQQTEAFF. In DNA, the CDR3 is TGTGCCAGCACCCAGGGCCAGCAGACTGAAGCTTTCTTT.

This rearrangement joins TRBV30 to TRBJ2-3; TRBD2 is a possible D gene (6 bases). Germline CDR1 is GTSNPN and CDR2 is SVGIG (reference sequence). Trimming shortened V by 4 bases and J by 3 bases, and 20 bases separated the two germline ends. This CDR3 region has 16 residues. The CDR3 loop reads CAWIPPVATRTDTQYF. The CDR3 nucleotides read TGTGCCTGGATACCCCCAGTGGCGACTAGAACAGATACGCAGTATTTT.

The chain uses TRBV9 and TRBJ2-1; no firm D call. With 0 bases removed from V and 3 bases from J, the gap between germline ends came to 10 bases. CDR1 is SGDLS, CDR2 YYNGEE, per germline. This CDR3 contains 15 residues. CDR3 DNA sequence: TGTGCCAGCAGCGTAGGGGTAGCAGACTACAATGAGCAGTTCTTC. Protein sequence: CASSVGVADYNEQFF.